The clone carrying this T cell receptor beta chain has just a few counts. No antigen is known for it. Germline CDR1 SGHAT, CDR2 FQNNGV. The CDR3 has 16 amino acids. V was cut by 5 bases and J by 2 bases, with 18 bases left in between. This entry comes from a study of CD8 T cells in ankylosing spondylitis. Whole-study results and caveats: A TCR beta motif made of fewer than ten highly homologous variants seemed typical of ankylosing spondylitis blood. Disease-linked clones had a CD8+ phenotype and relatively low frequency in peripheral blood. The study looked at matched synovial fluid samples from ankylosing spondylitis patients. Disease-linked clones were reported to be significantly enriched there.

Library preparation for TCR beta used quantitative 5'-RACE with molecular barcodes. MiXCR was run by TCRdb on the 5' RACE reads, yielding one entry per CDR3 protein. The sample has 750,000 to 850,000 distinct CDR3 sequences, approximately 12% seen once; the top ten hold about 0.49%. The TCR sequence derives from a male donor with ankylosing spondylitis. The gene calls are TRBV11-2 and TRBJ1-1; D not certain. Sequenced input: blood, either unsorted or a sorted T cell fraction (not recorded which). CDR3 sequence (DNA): TGTGCCAGCAGCCTGGTCCCCCGGATTCTTAACACTGAAGCTTTCTTT. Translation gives CASSLVPRILNTEAFF.